The 14 T cell receptor beta chains in this list originate from one sample, sequenced in a study of CD8 T cell repertoires and HIV-1 epitope variants. Their antigen targets remain unknown. TCRdb's table, derived via immunoSEQ multiplex PCR, lists solely in-frame clones and lacks some. The sample includes about 4,900 clones, over 65% of them seen just once. The sequencing sample was made of cultured CD8+ T cells derived from PBMCs. These receptors were taken from a male donor with HIV.

The chain uses TRBV11-3 and TRBJ2-7, with D uncertain. CDR3 size: 13 residues. In germline, CDR1 is SGHNT, CDR2 YENEEA. Trimming took off 2 bases at V and 5 bases at J, with 10 bases between the two ends. The CDR3 is CASSLTRWDEQYF. The CDR3 DNA reads as TGTGCCAGCAGCTTAACACGGTGGGACGAGCAGTACTTC.

V usage is TRBV27 and J usage is TRBJ2-3; D is unresolved. CDR1 is MNHEY, CDR2 SMNVEV, per germline (reference sequence). The CDR3 contains 15 residues. V lost 0 bases and J 2 bases, leaving 9 bases between the germline ends. CDR3 coding DNA: TGTGCCAGCAGTTTATCGTCCCCCTCCACAGATACGCAGTATTTT. Amino acids: CASSLSSPSTDTQYF.

The chain links TRBV19 to TRBJ1-5; a possible D gene is TRBD1 (6 bases). The CDR3 has 16 amino acids. Germline V gene data show CDR1 as LNHDA and CDR2 as SQIVND (reference sequence). The germline V and J ends were trimmed by 5 bases and 0 bases, with 14 bases remaining between them. CDR3 region: CASSLRGQDSNQPQHF. CDR3 nucleotides: TGTGCCAGTAGTCTCCGGGGGCAGGATAGCAATCAGCCCCAGCATTTT.

In its sample, this clone was seen a few times. This chain uses TRBV27 with TRBJ1-5, with a weak D call TRBD1 (5 bases). The CDR3 runs to 15 residues. From germline, CDR1 is MNHEY and CDR2 SMNVEV (reference sequence). V was clipped by 4 bases and J by 0 bases, with 10 bases between them. CDR3 nucleotides: TGTGCCAGCAGTTGGGCAGGGAATAGCAATCAGCCCCAGCATTTT. Amino acids: CASSWAGNSNQPQHF.

In this sample, this clone turned up once. This chain links TRBV28 with TRBJ1-2, with D hard to call. Germline assignment: CDR1 MDHEN and CDR2 SYDVKM. CDR3 length: 13 residues. The V and J ends lost 0 bases and 6 bases respectively, with 8 bases between them. The CDR3 nucleotides read TGTGCCAGCAGTTTATGGCAGCGCGATGGCTACACCTTC. As protein: CASSLWQRDGYTF.

The V call is TRBV6-5, the J call TRBJ2-3, with D perhaps matching TRBD2 (5 bases). The V end was cut by 7 bases, the J end by 8 bases, with 10 bases between. Germline V gene lookup returns CDR1 MNHEY and CDR2 SVGAGI. The CDR3 runs to 11 residues. The CDR3 protein is CASTLGLTQYF. CDR3 bases: TGTGCCAGCACCTTAGGACTTACGCAGTATTTT.

The chain links TRBV6-5 to TRBJ1-2; 7 bases map to TRBD1. CDR1 is MNHEY, CDR2 SVGAGI, per germline. Trimming removed 0 bases from V and 6 bases from J; junction bases left unmatched: 4. This CDR3 has 14 amino acids. Written as DNA, the CDR3 is TGTGCCAGCAGTTACTCAGGGACAGTGGATGGCTACACCTTC. It specifies CASSYSGTVDGYTF.

This chain connects TRBV9 to TRBJ2-3; 7 bases line up with TRBD1. The CDR3 is made up of 18 amino acids. Germline V gene data show CDR1 as SGDLS and CDR2 as YYNGEE. Trimming removed 0 bases from V and 3 bases from J; junction bases left unmatched: 13. The CDR3 here is CASSVVMLLGQTTDTQYF. DNA for the CDR3: TGTGCCAGCAGCGTAGTAATGCTTCTGGGACAGACTACAGATACGCAGTATTTT.

This clone was found a few times. The rearrangement links TRBV28 to TRBJ1-2; D call uncertain. The V and J ends lost 1 base and 3 bases respectively, with 9 bases between them. CDR1 and CDR2 (germline): MDHEN, SYDVKM. The CDR3 extends over 14 amino acids. CDR3 in DNA: TGTGCCAGCAGTTTATTGGAGGGAGACTATGGCTACACCTTC. Amino acid sequence: CASSLLEGDYGYTF.

V gene TRBV28 combines with J gene TRBJ1-2; weak D call: TRBD1 (6 bases). Trimming stripped 3 bases from V and 4 bases from J, with 12 bases between. CDR1 and CDR2 (germline): MDHEN, SYDVKM. CDR3 length equals 14 residues. The CDR3 loop reads CASSLPTGTYGYTF. CDR3 sequence (DNA): TGTGCCAGCAGTTTGCCCACAGGGACCTATGGCTACACCTTC.

The chain carries TRBV28 and TRBJ2-7, with D uncertain. The CDR3 spans 12 residues. Trimming pared 5 bases from V and 7 bases from J, leaving 12 bases between. The germline CDR1 and CDR2 sequences are MDHEN and SYDVKM. This chain's CDR3 is CASSRYFDEQYF. In DNA form, the CDR3 reads TGTGCCAGCAGTCGTTACTTCGATGAGCAGTACTTC.

V usage is TRBV2 and J usage is TRBJ1-1; 7 bases align to TRBD1. CDR3 length: 14 residues. The germline CDR1 and CDR2 sequences are SNHLY and FYNNEI. V lost 5 bases and J lost 4; bases outside the gene matches: 7. The CDR3 DNA sequence: TGTGCCAGCAGTTTACAGGGGAAGAGCACTGAAGCTTTCTTT. Translating it yields CASSLQGKSTEAFF.

V and J are TRBV6-5 and TRBJ2-2; D is undetermined. CDR3 length: 13 residues. Germline V gives CDR1 MNHEY, CDR2 SVGAGI. Deletions cut 4 bases from V and 4 bases from J, with 7 bases between. The CDR3 loop is CASSSPATGELFF. As DNA, the CDR3 is TGTGCCAGCAGTTCGCCGGCCACCGGGGAGCTGTTTTTT.

This rearrangement joins TRBV19 to TRBJ2-1, with 9 bases identical to TRBD2. Germline lookup yields CDR1 LNHDA and CDR2 SQIVND (reference sequence). J gave up 4 bases and V 2 bases, and 3 bases lay outside the gene matches. This CDR3 contains 15 residues. As DNA, the CDR3 is TGTGCCAGTAGTATAAGCGGGGGGCGATACAATGAGCAGTTCTTC. Its protein product is CASSISGGRYNEQFF.